This is a list of T cell receptor beta chains from one sample in a study of identical twins. Each CDR3 protein gets one entry after TCRdb re-called the 5' RACE reads with MiXCR. The repertoire includes around 1.7 million distinct CDR3 sequences, about 31% of them detected once, and about 0.3% sits in the top ten. The sample comprised cord blood. Receptor source: a newborn girl in good health. Both conserved end residues are part of each CDR3. Fields, in order: clone size, V gene, J gene, D gene, CDR3 protein, CDR3 DNA. A D gene is named only where the DNA matches it firmly. The size of a clone is reported for some rows only, either as once, few or many, or as a class for expanded clones.

>.|TRBV20-1|TRBJ2-3|.
CSASLRAESDTQYF
TGCAGTGCTAGTCTTCGTGCTGAGTCAGATACGCAGTATTTT
>.|TRBV27|TRBJ1-2|TRBD1
CASSLLREGASNYGYTF
TGTGCCAGCAGTTTATTGAGGGAGGGGGCCTCTAACTATGGCTACACCTTC
>.|TRBV11-1|TRBJ1-2|TRBD1
CASSLPQGDGYTF
TGTGCCAGCAGCCTACCGCAGGGGGATGGCTACACCTTC
>few|TRBV29-1|TRBJ1-2|TRBD1
CSVEEVRDRGLYTF
TGCAGCGTTGAAGAAGTTCGCGACAGGGGGCTCTACACCTTC
>.|TRBV29-1|TRBJ2-7|.
CSVVPASAPSYEQYF
TGCAGCGTTGTGCCAGCTAGCGCCCCCTCCTACGAGCAGTACTTC
>.|TRBV20-1|TRBJ2-7|.
CSARPTSLYEQYF
TGCAGTGCTAGACCGACGTCCCTCTACGAGCAGTACTTC
>.|TRBV19|TRBJ1-2|.
CASSIIPWDGYTF
TGTGCCAGTAGTATAATACCGTGGGATGGCTACACCTTC
>.|TRBV24-1|TRBJ2-3|.
CATASRDSTDTQYF
TGTGCCACAGCATCCCGGGACAGCACAGATACGCAGTATTTT
>.|TRBV29-1|TRBJ2-5|TRBD1
CSVRHDRVAETQYF
TGCAGCGTTCGACACGACAGGGTGGCAGAGACCCAGTACTTC
>.|TRBV7-9|TRBJ1-1|.
CASSPFHTEAFF
TGTGCCAGCAGCCCGTTCCACACTGAAGCTTTCTTT
>few|TRBV5-1|TRBJ2-5|.
CASSLGASLQETQYF
TGCGCCAGCAGCTTGGGGGCTAGCCTTCAAGAGACCCAGTACTTC
>few|TRBV9|TRBJ2-7|.
CASSDTWDEQYF
TGTGCCAGCAGCGATACCTGGGACGAGCAGTACTTC
>.|TRBV6-5|TRBJ2-3|TRBD2
CASSTSGSLGTDTQYF
TGTGCCAGCTCTACTAGCGGGAGCTTAGGCACAGATACGCAGTATTTT
>few|TRBV25-1|TRBJ1-1|.
CASSEGGTVNTEAFF
TGTGCCAGCAGTGAAGGGGGGACCGTGAACACTGAAGCTTTCTTT
>.|TRBV7-2|TRBJ1-6|.
CASSLPGRGARNSPLHF
TGTGCCAGCAGCTTACCCGGACGGGGGGCGAGGAATTCACCCCTCCACTTT
>.|TRBV2|TRBJ2-5|.
CASSDLSRWETQYF
TGTGCCAGCAGTGACCTAAGTCGGTGGGAGACCCAGTACTTC
>.|TRBV7-2|TRBJ2-5|TRBD2
CASLRLAGEETQYF
TGTGCCAGCTTACGACTAGCGGGGGAAGAGACCCAGTACTTC
>many|TRBV20-1|TRBJ2-3|.
CSARRADTQYF
TGCAGTGCTAGAAGGGCAGATACGCAGTATTTT
>few|TRBV25-1|TRBJ1-1|.
CASSERTVGTEAFF
TGTGCCAGCAGTGAACGAACAGTAGGGACTGAAGCTTTCTTT
>few|TRBV24-1|TRBJ2-7|TRBD1
CATQGQGAHEQYF
TGTGCCACCCAAGGACAGGGGGCGCACGAGCAGTACTTC
>.|TRBV20-1|TRBJ2-7|TRBD2
CSARKSGSRYEQYF
TGCAGTGCTAGGAAGAGCGGGAGCCGCTACGAGCAGTACTTC
>.|TRBV28|TRBJ1-2|TRBD1
CASSPPARGYYGYTF
TGTGCCAGCAGTCCGCCGGCCAGGGGGTACTATGGCTACACCTTC
>many|TRBV7-8|TRBJ2-7|TRBD1
CASSRDRDSYEQYF
TGTGCCAGCAGCCGCGACAGGGACAGCTACGAGCAGTACTTC
>few|TRBV2|TRBJ2-1|TRBD1
CASRVTGSYNEQFF
TGTGCCAGCAGGGTGACAGGGAGCTACAATGAGCAGTTCTTC
>many|TRBV3-1|TRBJ2-7|TRBD2
CASSQASGPYEQYF
TGTGCCAGCAGCCAAGCTAGCGGCCCCTACGAGCAGTACTTC